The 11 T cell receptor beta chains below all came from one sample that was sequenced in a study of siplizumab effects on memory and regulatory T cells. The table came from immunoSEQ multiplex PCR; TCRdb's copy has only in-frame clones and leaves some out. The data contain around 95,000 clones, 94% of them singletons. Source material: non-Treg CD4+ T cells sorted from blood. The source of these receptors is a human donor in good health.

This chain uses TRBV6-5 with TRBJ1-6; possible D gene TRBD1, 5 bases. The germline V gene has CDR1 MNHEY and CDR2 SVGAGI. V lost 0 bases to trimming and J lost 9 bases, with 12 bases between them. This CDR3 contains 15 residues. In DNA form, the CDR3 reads TGTGCCAGCAGTTACTCTGGGGACCGAAGTTCACCCCTCCACTTT. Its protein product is CASSYSGDRSSPLHF.

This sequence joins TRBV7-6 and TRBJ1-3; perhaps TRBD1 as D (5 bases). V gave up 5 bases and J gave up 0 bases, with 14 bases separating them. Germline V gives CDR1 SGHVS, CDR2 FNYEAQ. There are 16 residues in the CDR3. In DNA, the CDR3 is TGTGCCAGCAGCATAGACCCAGGGCGCTCTGGAAACACCATATATTTT. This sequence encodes CASSIDPGRSGNTIYF.

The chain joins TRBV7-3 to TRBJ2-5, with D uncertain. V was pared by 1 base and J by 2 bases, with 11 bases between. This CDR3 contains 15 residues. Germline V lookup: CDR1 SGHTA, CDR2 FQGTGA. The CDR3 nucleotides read TGTGCCAGCAGCTTAAAGGCAGGTTTTCAAGAGACCCAGTACTTC. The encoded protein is CASSLKAGFQETQYF.

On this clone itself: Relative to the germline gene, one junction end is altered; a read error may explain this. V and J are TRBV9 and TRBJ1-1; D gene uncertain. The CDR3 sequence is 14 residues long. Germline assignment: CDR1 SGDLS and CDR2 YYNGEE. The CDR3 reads CASSVGLVRETPKF. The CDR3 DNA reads TGTGCCAGCAGCGTAGGTTTAGTCCGGGAGACTCCCAAATTT.

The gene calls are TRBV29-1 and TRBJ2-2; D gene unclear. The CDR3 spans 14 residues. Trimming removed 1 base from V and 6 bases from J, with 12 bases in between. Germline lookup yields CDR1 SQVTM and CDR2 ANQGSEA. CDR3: CSVEAISAPGELFF. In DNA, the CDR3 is TGCAGCGTTGAAGCGATTTCGGCGCCCGGGGAGCTGTTTTTT.

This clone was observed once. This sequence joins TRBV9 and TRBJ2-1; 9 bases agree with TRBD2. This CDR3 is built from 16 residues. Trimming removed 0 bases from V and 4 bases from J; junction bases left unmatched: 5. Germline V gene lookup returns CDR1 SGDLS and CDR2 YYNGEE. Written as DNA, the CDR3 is TGTGCCAGCAGCGTAGCCTTGCGGGAGGGATACAATGAGCAGTTCTTC. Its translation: CASSVALREGYNEQFF.

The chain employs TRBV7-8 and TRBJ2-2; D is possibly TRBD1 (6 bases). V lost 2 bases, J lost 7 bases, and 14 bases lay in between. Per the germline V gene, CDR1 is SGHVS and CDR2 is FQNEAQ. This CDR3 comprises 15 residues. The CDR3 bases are TGTGCCAGCAGCTTAACCAAGCGAGGGGGCGGGGAGCTGTTTTTT. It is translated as CASSLTKRGGGELFF.

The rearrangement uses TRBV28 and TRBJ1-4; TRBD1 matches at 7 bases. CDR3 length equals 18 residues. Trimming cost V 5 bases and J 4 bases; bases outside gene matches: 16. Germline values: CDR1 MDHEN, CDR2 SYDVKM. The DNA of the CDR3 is TGTGCCAGCAGTCCACTTTTCAGCAGGGGGAGATTTAATGAAAAACTGTTTTTT. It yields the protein CASSPLFSRGRFNEKLFF. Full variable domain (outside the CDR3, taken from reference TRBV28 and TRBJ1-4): DVKVTQSSRYLVKRTGEKVFLECVQDMDHENMFWYRQDPGLGLRLIYFSYDVKMKEKGDIPEGYSVSREKKERFSLILESASTNQTSMYLCASSPLFSRGRFNEKLFFGSGTQLSVL.

Here the CDR3 DNA reads TGTGCCAGCAGCAGGGGCCGAAACTACGAGCAGTACTTC. Amino acid sequence: CASSRGRNYEQYF. The genes are TRBV7-9 and TRBJ2-7, with D possibly TRBD1 on 5 matching bases. The CDR3 runs 13 residues. V shed 5 bases and J shed 3 bases, with 11 bases lying between them. The germline V gene has CDR1 SEHNR and CDR2 FQNEAQ (reference sequence).

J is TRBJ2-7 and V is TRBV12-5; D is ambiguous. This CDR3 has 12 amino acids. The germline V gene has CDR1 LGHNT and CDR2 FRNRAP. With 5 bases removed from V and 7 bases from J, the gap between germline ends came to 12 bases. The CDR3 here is CASGARPGEQYF. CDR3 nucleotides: TGTGCTAGTGGTGCCCGTCCTGGGGAGCAGTACTTC.

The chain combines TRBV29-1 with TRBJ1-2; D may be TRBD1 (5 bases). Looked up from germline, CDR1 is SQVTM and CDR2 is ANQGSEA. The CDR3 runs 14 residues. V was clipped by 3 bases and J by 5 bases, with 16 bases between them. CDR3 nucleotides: TGCAGCGTTGAGGGGGTTCCCGACAGATATGGCTACACCTTC. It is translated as CSVEGVPDRYGYTF.